Listed below are T cell receptor beta chains from one sample, sequenced in a study of T cells after yellow fever vaccination. MiXCR, applied by TCRdb to the 5' RACE reads, yields one record per CDR3 protein. The table shows some 320,000 distinct CDR3 sequences, with 4.1% occurring only once. The starting material was PBMCs, obtained 5 days after the yellow fever booster vaccination. The source of these receptors is a man aged 18 to 29 who received the YFV17D yellow fever vaccine. Both conserved end residues are part of each CDR3. Fields, in order: D gene, V gene, CDR3 length, J gene, clone size, CDR3 protein, CDR3 DNA. D genes are given only for firm matches. Size is stated for part of the rows, as once, few or many counts, or as a class when the clone is expanded.

>TRBD1|TRBV7-6|16|TRBJ1-1|many
CASSLSPGGVGTEAFF
TGTGCCAGCAGCTTATCCCCAGGGGGGGTAGGCACTGAAGCTTTCTTT
>NA|TRBV9|17|TRBJ2-3|many
CASSVGGALPGADTQYF
TGTGCCAGCAGCGTGGGGGGGGCGCTCCCCGGGGCAGATACGCAGTATTTT
>TRBD1|TRBV6-5|13|TRBJ2-2|NA
CASRRQGTGELFF
TGTGCCAGCAGACGACAGGGGACCGGGGAGCTGTTTTTT
>TRBD2|TRBV5-1|15|TRBJ2-5|many
CASSGGTSGAETQYF
TGCGCCAGCAGCGGCGGGACTAGCGGGGCGGAGACCCAGTACTTC
>TRBD1|TRBV12-3/TRBV12-4|14|TRBJ2-3|NA
CASTLGTATDTQYF
TGTGCCAGCACGTTGGGGACAGCCACAGATACGCAGTATTTT
>NA|TRBV9|12|TRBJ1-2|few
CASSVTGYGYTF
TGTGCCAGCAGCGTAACTGGGTATGGCTACACCTTC
>TRBD1|TRBV6-5|16|TRBJ2-1|NA
CASSYSTGGAPDEQFF
TGTGCCAGCAGTTACTCGACAGGGGGGGCCCCCGATGAGCAGTTCTTC
>NA|TRBV5-1|12|TRBJ2-3|many
CASSVQGDTQYF
TGCGCCAGCAGCGTACAGGGAGACACGCAGTATTTT
>NA|TRBV5-1|13|TRBJ2-7|NA
CASSGGEDHEQYF
TGCGCCAGCAGCGGGGGTGAGGACCACGAGCAGTACTTC
>TRBD2|TRBV7-6|19|TRBJ2-1|few
CASSLTPHLGLAAGDEQFF
TGTGCCAGCAGCTTAACTCCCCACCTCGGACTAGCGGCCGGGGATGAGCAGTTCTTC
>TRBD2|TRBV7-3|15|TRBJ2-1|many
CASSPSGGPYNEQFF
TGTGCCAGCAGCCCCAGCGGGGGGCCATACAATGAGCAGTTCTTC
>NA|TRBV5-4|15|TRBJ2-3|NA
CASSSAIGGGDTQYF
TGTGCCAGCAGCTCGGCCATAGGAGGGGGGGATACGCAGTATTTT
>NA|TRBV6-5|15|TRBJ2-5|few
CASSRSGREQETQYF
TGTGCCAGCAGTCGCTCCGGGAGAGAACAGGAGACCCAGTACTTC
>NA|TRBV10-3|13|TRBJ1-1|many
CAINAAPGTEAFF
TGTGCCATCAACGCGGCCCCGGGGACTGAAGCTTTCTTT
>NA|TRBV19|13|TRBJ1-1|few
CASRGFPNTEAFF
TGTGCCAGTCGGGGGTTCCCCAACACTGAAGCTTTCTTT
>NA|TRBV29-1|15|TRBJ2-5|few
CSVEIWQKNQETQYF
TGCAGCGTTGAAATATGGCAGAAAAACCAAGAGACCCAGTACTTC
>NA|TRBV19|15|TRBJ2-2|many
CASRRTVGFTGELFF
TGTGCCAGTAGGCGGACGGTAGGGTTCACCGGGGAGCTGTTTTTT
>TRBD2|TRBV5-1|15|TRBJ2-5|NA
CASATGLAGEETQYF
TGCGCCAGCGCCACCGGACTAGCGGGTGAAGAGACCCAGTACTTC
>NA|TRBV7-2|15|TRBJ2-2|NA
CASSLVRATTGELFF
TGTGCCAGCAGCTTAGTTCGTGCCACCACCGGGGAGCTGTTTTTT
>NA|TRBV15|15|TRBJ2-1|many
CATSSPGVYYNEQFF
TGTGCCACCAGCTCCCCGGGGGTTTACTACAATGAGCAGTTCTTC
>NA|TRBV12-3/TRBV12-4|15|TRBJ2-7|NA
CASSLLAGQGYEQYF
TGTGCCAGCAGTTTATTGGCGGGGCAGGGCTACGAGCAGTACTTC
>NA|TRBV12-3/TRBV12-4|12|TRBJ2-2|few
CASRTETGELFF
TGTGCCAGCAGGACAGAGACCGGGGAGCTGTTTTTT
>TRBD2|TRBV7-9|13|TRBJ2-5|many
CASSRGGLETQYF
TGTGCCAGCAGCCGGGGGGGTCTAGAGACCCAGTACTTC
>NA|TRBV7-9|13|TRBJ2-3|many
CASSLEGAGTQYF
TGTGCCAGCAGCTTAGAGGGTGCCGGGACGCAGTATTTT
>NA|TRBV20-1|13|TRBJ2-1|many
CSAPPSWGDEQFF
TGCAGTGCGCCGCCAAGCTGGGGCGATGAGCAGTTCTTC
>NA|TRBV5-4|15|TRBJ1-2|NA
CASSSGHATNYGYTF
TGTGCCAGCAGCTCGGGACACGCGACCAACTATGGCTACACCTTC
>NA|TRBV5-4|13|TRBJ2-3|few
CASSLFPGDTQYF
TGTGCCAGCAGCTTGTTTCCCGGGGATACGCAGTATTTT
>NA|TRBV3-1|15|TRBJ1-4|many
CASSQARVTNEKLFF
TGTGCCAGCAGCCAAGCGCGTGTAACTAATGAAAAACTGTTTTTT
>TRBD1|TRBV5-1|14|TRBJ1-2|once
CASSPSTGEDGYTF
TGCGCCAGCAGCCCTTCGACAGGGGAAGATGGCTACACCTTC
>NA|TRBV20-1|13|TRBJ1-6|NA
CSATGLVGSPLHF
TGCAGTGCCACCGGACTTGTTGGTTCACCCCTCCACTTT
>TRBD1|TRBV5-1|15|TRBJ2-3|NA
CASSIRQGVAATQYF
TGCGCCAGCAGCATTCGACAGGGGGTAGCGGCTACGCAGTATTTT
>NA|TRBV7-2|14|TRBJ2-7|few
CASSLEGRAYEQYF
TGTGCCAGCAGCTTAGAGGGCAGGGCCTACGAGCAGTACTTC
>TRBD1|TRBV20-1|13|TRBJ2-3|NA
CSAEDRGADTQYF
TGCAGTGCCGAGGACAGGGGGGCAGATACGCAGTATTTT
>NA|TRBV5-1|16|TRBJ2-5|many
CASSLAPGANKETQYF
TGCGCCAGCAGCTTGGCCCCGGGGGCCAACAAAGAGACCCAGTACTTC
>NA|TRBV6-2/TRBV6-3|16|TRBJ1-5|NA
CASSYPSGVSNQPQHF
TGTGCCAGCAGTTACCCGTCAGGTGTTAGCAATCAGCCCCAGCATTTT
>NA|TRBV27|15|TRBJ1-2|few
CASSFRREATSGYTF
TGTGCCAGCAGTTTCCGAAGAGAAGCGACCTCTGGCTACACCTTC